This is a list of T cell receptor beta chains from one sample in a study of T cell repertoires in cytomegalovirus infection. MiXCR, applied by TCRdb to the reads, yields one record per CDR3 protein. The profile shows around 230,000 distinct CDR3 sequences, approximately 7% of them singletons. Sequences were obtained from PBMCs. All receptors come from a human donor in good health (CMV status not recorded). Some clones in this sample may be carry-over from other donors' samples. CDR3s include the opening cysteine and the closing phenylalanine or tryptophan. A D gene is named only where the DNA matches it firmly. Not every row has a clone size; where given, it reads once, few, many or a size class.

TRBV7-2	many	TRBJ2-7	TRBD1	TGTGCCAGCAGCTATTGGACAGGGAGTACCGAGCAGTACTTC	CASSYWTGSTEQYF
TRBV19	many	TRBJ1-2	NA	TGTGCCAGTATTCGGCGGGGGAACTATGGCTACACCTTC	CASIRRGNYGYTF
TRBV15	many	TRBJ2-7	NA	TGTGCCACCAGCAGACCTAGCAGCTCCTACGAGCAGTACTTC	CATSRPSSSYEQYF
TRBV7-6	many	TRBJ2-6	NA	TGTGCCAGCAGTTTCCGGGACGCCAACTCTGGGGCCAACGTCCTGACTTTC	CASSFRDANSGANVLTF
TRBV29-1	NA	TRBJ2-3	NA	TGCAGCGTTGAAGGGAATGAGGGGGGCACAGATACGCAGTATTTT	CSVEGNEGGTDTQYF
TRBV7-2	many	TRBJ2-5	NA	TGTGCCAGCAGCTTAGAGAGGGCTAGCCGGGAGACCCAGTACTTC	CASSLERASRETQYF
TRBV15	many	TRBJ1-1	TRBD1	TGTGCCACCAGCACACAGGGGTCGGCTGAAGCTTTCTTT	CATSTQGSAEAFF
TRBV19	many	TRBJ1-1	NA	TGTGCCAGTAGGGTATCCTCTGAGGCTTTCTTT	CASRVSSEAFF
TRBV7-2	many	TRBJ2-7	NA	TGTGCCAGCAGCATAGGGAACGTAGAGCAGTACTTC	CASSIGNVEQYF
TRBV7-2	many	TRBJ2-3	TRBD2	TGTGCCAGCAGCTTCCACAGGTGGACAGCGGGGGGATCAACAGATACGCAGTATTTT	CASSFHRWTAGGSTDTQYF
TRBV20-1	NA	TRBJ2-5	TRBD1	TGCAGTGCTAGACCTTTCCTAGGACAGGGCCGCCAAGAGACCCAGTACTTC	CSARPFLGQGRQETQYF
TRBV11-3	many	TRBJ1-1	NA	TGTGCCAGCAGCTACCGAGGGCCCTCCTATAACACTGAAGCTTTCTTT	CASSYRGPSYNTEAFF
TRBV20-1	many	TRBJ1-5	NA	TGCAGTGCTAACAGAAACAATCAGCCCCAGCATTTT	CSANRNNQPQHF
TRBV20-1	many	TRBJ2-7	NA	TGCAGTGCTAGAGATTACCGGGGGAAATCCTACGAGCAGTACTTC	CSARDYRGKSYEQYF
TRBV20-1	many	TRBJ2-3	TRBD1	TGCAGTGCTAGAGATCTTCGGACAGGGATCACAGATACGCAGTATTTT	CSARDLRTGITDTQYF
TRBV4-3	few	TRBJ1-1	NA	TGCGCCAGCAGCCAAGACGTACAGCGGACTGAAGCTTTCTTT	CASSQDVQRTEAFF
TRBV19	many	TRBJ2-5	NA	TGTGCCAGTAGTATAGGGGGACACGCGCAGGAGACCCAGTACTTC	CASSIGGHAQETQYF
TRBV20-1	many	TRBJ2-3	NA	TGCAGTGCCCCAGGGGCGGTGCCATCCTACCCAGATACGCAGTATTTT	CSAPGAVPSYPDTQYF
TRBV2	many	TRBJ2-1	TRBD1	TGTGCCAGCAGCACCCCTGGGACAGGGTTCTACAATGAGCAGTTCTTC	CASSTPGTGFYNEQFF
TRBV19	many	TRBJ1-3	NA	TGTGCCAGTACCGATACCGGGGATGGAAACACCATATATTTT	CASTDTGDGNTIYF
TRBV7-2	many	TRBJ2-3	TRBD2	TGTGCCAGCAGCTTAGACGAGGCGGGGGGTGCAGATACGCAGTATTTT	CASSLDEAGGADTQYF
TRBV6-2/TRBV6-3	many	TRBJ2-3	NA	TGTGCCAGCAGTTACAATTCAGATACGCAGTATTTT	CASSYNSDTQYF
TRBV4-2	many	TRBJ1-1	TRBD1	TGTGCCAGCAGCCAAGGAGACAGGGGGTTGGGGACTGAAGCTTTCTTT	CASSQGDRGLGTEAFF
TRBV9	few	TRBJ2-5	TRBD1	TGTGCCAGCAGCGTAGGGACAGGTCAAGAGACCCAGTACTTC	CASSVGTGQETQYF
TRBV24-1	many	TRBJ2-1	NA	TGTGCCACCAGTATTGGGAATGAGCAGTTCTTC	CATSIGNEQFF